These T cell receptor beta chains were read from a single sample in a study of T cells expressing NK-cell markers. TCRdb reprocessed the 5' RACE reads and stores each CDR3 protein as one record, lacking DNA. The specimen's table records around 470,000 distinct CDR3 sequences. The material sequenced was blood T cells: a sorted CD56 or NKG2C T cell subset, CD4+ or CD8+ T cells, or bulk PBMC T cells (not recorded which). These receptor sequences come from a woman aged 45 to 65 in good health. CDR3s include the opening cysteine and the closing phenylalanine or tryptophan.

j_call | v_call | cdr3_aa
TRBJ1-4 | TRBV3-1 | CASSSPGQANEKLFF
TRBJ1-2 | TRBV5-1 | CASALRLEGDYTF
TRBJ1-2 | TRBV6-5 | CASRFGWGDYGYTF
TRBJ2-2 | TRBV7-3 | CASSLLAGGIGELFF
TRBJ2-7 | TRBV2 | CASSAGAPGTSGVSYEQYF
TRBJ2-3 | TRBV5-1 | CASRPTSSTGTQYF
TRBJ2-3 | TRBV11-2 | CASSPLAGSDHTQYF
TRBJ2-7 | TRBV7-8 | CASSSYRARVGEQYF
TRBJ1-2 | TRBV20-1 | CSASSRTGKREGYTF
TRBJ2-1 | TRBV12-3/TRBV12-4 | CASSPGRRTTSSYNEQFF
TRBJ2-3 | TRBV2 | CASSEEAGGFTDTQYF
TRBJ1-2 | TRBV24-1 | CATKGTVDGYTF
TRBJ1-1 | TRBV10-2 | CASSERRVAGRSEAFF
TRBJ2-1 | TRBV3-1 | CASSQGVDEQFF
TRBJ1-1 | TRBV7-8 | CASSSRQGRNTEAFF
TRBJ1-5 | TRBV4-1 | CASSQDHPTAGNSNQPQHF
TRBJ1-5 | TRBV7-3 | CASSLIPDQPQHF
TRBJ2-1 | TRBV5-4 | CASSTRTSGNYNEQFF
TRBJ2-5 | TRBV6-1 | CASQRGQGETQYF
TRBJ2-2 | TRBV5-1 | CASSFSVGVGELFF
TRBJ1-1 | TRBV5-1 | CASTAGGYGGEAFF
TRBJ2-5 | TRBV6-2/TRBV6-3 | CASSRVEWQETQYF
TRBJ2-3 | TRBV29-1 | CSVALGTSGGPHTQYF
TRBJ2-2 | TRBV7-3 | CASTQTGQPPTGELFF
TRBJ1-5 | TRBV25-1 | CASSDQDQPQHF
TRBJ1-5 | TRBV14 | CASSQYGVNQPQHF
TRBJ1-2 | TRBV3-1 | CASSQSRTGGYTF
TRBJ2-1 | TRBV24-1 | CATSDTPGQPGSYNEQFF
TRBJ2-2 | TRBV14 | CASSRRQGFNTGELFF
TRBJ2-1 | TRBV5-5 | CASIHGGTRVPNEQFF
TRBJ2-3 | TRBV12-3/TRBV12-4 | CASSPPAEDTQYF
TRBJ2-1 | TRBV5-1 | CASSKDNPSYNEQFF
TRBJ1-2 | TRBV27 | CASSFSGRQGYTF
TRBJ1-5 | TRBV7-2 | CASSVKQGNQPQHF
TRBJ2-1 | TRBV4-1 | CASSSVWTSGRANEQFF
TRBJ2-3 | TRBV5-5 | CASSLEGFGGDTQYF
TRBJ2-5 | TRBV29-1 | CSVVLGSGTQETQYF
TRBJ1-1 | TRBV18 | CASSLGTSSTEAFF
TRBJ2-3 | TRBV24-1 | CATSAGLAGHSTDTQYF
TRBJ2-1 | TRBV7-2 | CASSFSAREQFF
TRBJ2-5 | TRBV21-1 | CASSKVRETQYF
TRBJ2-1 | TRBV20-1 | CSARPRTSSNEQFF
TRBJ1-3 | TRBV9 | CASSVAPSSGNTIYF
TRBJ2-3 | TRBV10-3 | CGTSGTDTQYF
TRBJ1-1 | TRBV5-1 | CASSPQGGVKTEAFF
TRBJ2-3 | TRBV2 | CASNIWTSGISQRTDTQYF
TRBJ2-3 | TRBV9 | CASSVVGTDTQYF
TRBJ1-2 | TRBV12-3/TRBV12-4 | CASSLRQGAHSVYGYTF
TRBJ1-4 | TRBV5-1 | CASSFGAAANNEKLFF
TRBJ2-5 | TRBV12-1 | CASSWGTSGTGPQETQYF
TRBJ2-7 | TRBV7-2 | CASSLGSRVGSEQYF
TRBJ2-7 | TRBV28 | CASSRIAGGGYEQYF
TRBJ2-4 | TRBV6-2/TRBV6-3 | CASSYGGTSGKSNIQYF
TRBJ1-1 | TRBV10-3 | CATETGHGNTEAFF